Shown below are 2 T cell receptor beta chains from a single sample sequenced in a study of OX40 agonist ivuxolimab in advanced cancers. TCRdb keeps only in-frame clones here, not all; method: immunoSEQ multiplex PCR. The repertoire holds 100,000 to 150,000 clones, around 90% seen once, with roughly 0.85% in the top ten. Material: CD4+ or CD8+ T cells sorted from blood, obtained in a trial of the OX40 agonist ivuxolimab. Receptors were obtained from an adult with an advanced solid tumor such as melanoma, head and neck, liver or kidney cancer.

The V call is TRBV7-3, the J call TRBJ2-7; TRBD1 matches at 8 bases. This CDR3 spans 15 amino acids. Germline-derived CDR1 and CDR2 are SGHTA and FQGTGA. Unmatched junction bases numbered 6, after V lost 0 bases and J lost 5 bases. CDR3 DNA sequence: TGTGCCAGCAGCTTAACGGGGCAGGGGGCCGACGAGCAGTACTTC. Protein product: CASSLTGQGADEQYF.

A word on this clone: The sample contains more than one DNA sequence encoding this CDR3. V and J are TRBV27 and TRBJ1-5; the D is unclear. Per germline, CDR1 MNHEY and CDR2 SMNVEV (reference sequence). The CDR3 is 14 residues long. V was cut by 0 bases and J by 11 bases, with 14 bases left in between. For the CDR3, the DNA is TGTGCCAGCAGTTTATCTTTAACCGCCGTGGCCCAGCATTTT. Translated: CASSLSLTAVAQHF.